This T cell receptor (beta chain) comes out of a study of T cell responses to AZD1222 COVID-19 vaccine. Study outcomes and limitations: In a largely white British group with more females than males, clonal diversity was possibly underestimated. Elevations in Spike-specific TCR breadth and depth followed administration of two AZD1222 doses.

Of note for this clone: The antigen is unknown.

From germline, CDR1 is LNHDA and CDR2 SQIVND (reference sequence). The CDR3 covers 17 residues. V dropped 5 bases and J dropped 3; count of bases not matched to a gene: 10. The table came from immunoSEQ multiplex PCR; TCRdb's copy has only in-frame clones and leaves some out. This sample has 90,000 to 140,000 clones; roughly 87% occur once, and the top ten carry approximately 5%. The chain recombines TRBV19 with TRBJ2-6; 7 bases align to TRBD1. The sequenced sample was peripheral blood, obtained on day 0 of AZD1222 vaccination. The source is an adult in good health. CDR3 in amino acids: CASSPWDSLFGANVLTF. CDR3 bases: TGTGCCAGTAGTCCGTGGGACAGTCTGTTTGGGGCCAACGTCCTGACTTTC. The variable domain in full, completed from reference TRBV19 and TRBJ2-6, reads DGGITQSPKYLFRKEGQNVTLSCEQNLNHDAMYWYRQDPGQGLRLIYYSQIVNDFQKGDIAEGYSVSREKKESFPLTVTSAQKNPTAFYLCASSPWDSLFGANVLTFGAGSRLTVL.